This TCR beta chain was found in a study of shared clonotypes between healthy human individuals (dated by TCRdb to the early 2020s). Broadly, across the study: The cohort comprised two women and three men aged 18 to 49 years. For each donor, three plates each were used for CD4 naive and CD4 memory, two plates were used for CD8 naive, and one plate was used for CD8 memory. Blood TCR repertoires of roughly five healthy adults were deeply sequenced to estimate repertoire size and the extent of clonotype sharing between individuals. To increase sequencing depth and limit assay-specific biases, different laboratories used diverse techniques to prepare libraries and sequence TCR repertoires. Per donor, leukapheresis produced somewhere between about 0.8 and 9.5 billion PBMCs. Findings and caveats that apply to the study as a whole: Larger estimated clonotype richness was generally found for naive subsets than for memory subsets. Because the study included only a small number of donors, the genetic and exposure-history diversity represented was limited. Only blood was sampled, and tissue TCR repertoires likely differ from those in blood. Even with the large sequencing depth, rarefaction of the sorted-subset datasets indicated that sequencing was incomplete. Compared with non-shared clonotypes, the clonotypes found in all four sorted-subset donors had higher generation probabilities. Sharing across a few donors was observed for 5% to 6.5% of naive CD4, over 3% of naive CD8, 2% to 2.5% of memory CD4, and less than 0.45% of memory CD8 clonotypes. Pairwise subsampling led to the expectation that sequencing depth would affect the degree of clonotype sharing among donors.

Using the deep immunoSEQ assay, multiplex PCR amplified TCR CDR3 regions from genomic DNA. Extracted genomic DNA from each cell subset was distributed evenly across all wells of several immunoSEQ 96-well plates, and each plate was treated as a replicate. For sorted subsets, roughly 190 ng of genomic DNA, equivalent to 25,000 to 35,000 T cell genomes, went into each replicate PCR. Purified libraries were quantified with a Qubit 3.0 fluorometer, sized on a Bioanalyzer 2100, and re-quantified with the KAPA Library Quantification kit. Each immunoSEQ 96-well plate was sequenced on its own single-read 150-cycle Illumina NextSeq 550 flow cell. Under the source paper's analysis protocol: The immunoSEQ output contained only junctional sequences without quality scores, so filtering could not match that applied to full-length reads. To assign V/J genes and CDR3, sequences were annotated against IMGT germline references using PyIR, a Python wrapper for IgBLAST v1.9. Reads were filtered out if the reads had weak V/J assignments (E-value above 1e-6), no CDR3, stop codons, out-of-frame junctions, or ambiguous translated residues. V3J clonotypes were defined as sequences sharing the same inferred V gene, J gene, and CDR3 amino acid sequence. Percentage overlap between repertoires was computed as shared unique clonotypes divided by the size of the smaller repertoire. Repertoire richness was assessed with RTK rarefaction, the Chao1 estimator, and Recon v2.1 estimates of unobserved clonotypes. Generation probabilities were computed with OLGA for all TCRbeta clonotypes obtained by the gDNA method from a handful of donors. What TCRdb holds here is the immuneACCESS table cut down to in-frame rearrangements. Part of the clones is not present; checked against another copy, under half of the missing clones reflect an unresolved V gene, and the others are unexplained. The V and J calls and clone size were taken over from that table, and D and trimming were inferred from the DNA. For this sample the table gives around 690,000 clones, of which 90% were detected only once. The ten largest clones take up about 34% of the sample.

Healthy HIV-negative adults with no recently reported acute infections or vaccinations were included as donors. All donors were Caucasian adults living in Nashville, Tennessee, USA. The CD8 memory samples were a combination of magnetically selected CD45RO+ cells and CCR7-negative CD45RA+ effector memory (TemRA) cells. After blood collection by leukapheresis, PBMCs were isolated using Ficoll-Histopaque density gradient centrifugation and then cryopreserved in the vapor phase of liquid nitrogen. Analytical flow cytometry was used to check the purity and quantity of each magnetically sorted T cell population. From each sorted fraction, genomic DNA was isolated and quantified by UV absorbance on a Nanodrop 2000c. Regarding this clone: Its antigen is unknown. No clone much larger than this one lies a single base away; base qualities are absent.

This receptor was identified in a man younger than 30 in good health. Some clones in this sample may be carry-over from other donors' samples. The sample was memory CD8+ T cells from PBMCs. The cell subset or site tag for this specimen amounts to: CD45RO+ cells pooled with CCR7-negative TemRA cells.

The bases are TGTGCCAGCAGTTTTGGGCGCGGGAGTTCTCACGAGCAGTACTTC. This sequence encodes CASSFGRGSSHEQYF. The chain is assembled from TRBV28 and TRBJ2-7, and 7 bases in between align with TRBD2. V is pruned by 3 bases and J by 5 bases, leaving 10 bases of the junction without a gene match. Counted from cysteine to phenylalanine, this CDR3 has 15 amino acids. Just CDR3 DNA is preserved here, 45 bases in frame from base 1. From a lookup of the germline V gene, CDR1 and CDR2 are MDHEN and SYDVKM. Here the CDR3 is joined to the reference TRBV28 and TRBJ2-7 genes, and the full variable domain is: DVKVTQSSRYLVKRTGEKVFLECVQDMDHENMFWYRQDPGLGLRLIYFSYDVKMKEKGDIPEGYSVSREKKERFSLILESASTNQTSMYLCASSFGRGSSHEQYFGPGTRLTVT.